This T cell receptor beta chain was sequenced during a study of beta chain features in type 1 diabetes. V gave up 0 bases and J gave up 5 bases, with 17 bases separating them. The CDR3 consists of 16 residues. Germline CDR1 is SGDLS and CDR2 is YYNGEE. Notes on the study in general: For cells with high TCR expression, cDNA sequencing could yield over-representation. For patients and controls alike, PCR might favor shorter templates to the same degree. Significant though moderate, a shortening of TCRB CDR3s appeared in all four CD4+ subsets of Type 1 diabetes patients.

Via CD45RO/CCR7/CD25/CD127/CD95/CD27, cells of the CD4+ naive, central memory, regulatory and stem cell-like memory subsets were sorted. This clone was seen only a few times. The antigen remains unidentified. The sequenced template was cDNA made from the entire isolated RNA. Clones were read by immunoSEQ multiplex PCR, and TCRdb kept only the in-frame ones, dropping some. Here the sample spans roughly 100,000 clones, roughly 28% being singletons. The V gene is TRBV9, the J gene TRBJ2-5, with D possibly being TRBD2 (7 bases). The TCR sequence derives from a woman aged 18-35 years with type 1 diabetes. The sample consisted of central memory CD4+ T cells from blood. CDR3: CASSVGDWGGAETQYF. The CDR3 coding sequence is TGTGCCAGCAGCGTAGGGGATTGGGGGGGCGCGGAGACCCAGTACTTC.